What follows are 22 T cell receptor beta chains derived from one specimen sequenced in a study of neurological immune-mediated disorders. TCRdb re-analysed the 5' RACE reads in MiXCR, keeping a single row per CDR3 protein. The sample carries some 70,000 distinct CDR3 sequences, 3.5% to 5.5% recorded once. Material: PBMCs. These receptor sequences come from a man younger than 45 with multiple sclerosis.

This clonotype has only a few counts. V gene TRBV5-1 combines with J gene TRBJ2-7; D is perhaps TRBD1 (6 bases). CDR3 length: 13 amino acids. Germline loops: CDR1 SGHRS, CDR2 YFSETQ. Trimming took off 5 bases at V and 0 bases at J, with 9 bases between the two ends. The DNA of the CDR3 is TGCGCCAGCAGTTCGGACAGCTCCTACGAGCAGTACTTC. Its protein product is CASSSDSSYEQYF.

The gene calls are TRBV7-8 and TRBJ1-4; possible D gene TRBD1, 6 bases. This CDR3 has 17 amino acids. V lost 4 bases and J 4 bases, leaving 19 bases between the germline ends. CDR1 and CDR2 (germline): SGHVS, FQNEAQ. CDR3 nucleotide sequence: TGTGCCAGCAGCTCGACGGGGGCGGGACGGGGTAATGAAAAACTGTTTTTT. Translation gives CASSSTGAGRGNEKLFF.

In its sample, this clonotype was seen many times. The chain has TRBV20-1 and TRBJ1-1; 9 bases match TRBD1. V gave up 6 bases and J gave up 4 bases; unmatched junction bases: 9. The CDR3 is 14 amino acids. Germline lookup yields CDR1 DFQATT and CDR2 SNEGSKA (reference sequence). CDR3 sequence: CSAPKGQGGTEAFF. Here the CDR3 DNA reads TGCAGTGCCCCGAAGGGACAGGGTGGCACTGAAGCTTTCTTT.

The chain couples TRBV14 to TRBJ2-1; D not certain. CDR1 is SGHDN, CDR2 FVKESK, per germline. The CDR3 extends over 13 amino acids. Trimming shortened V by 4 bases and J by 3 bases, and 7 bases separated the two germline ends. CDR3 coding DNA: TGTGCCAGCAGCCCTAGAATCTACAATGAGCAGTTCTTC. It codes for CASSPRIYNEQFF.

This clonotype appeared many times. The V and J genes are TRBV7-8 and TRBJ1-1, with 7 bases identical to TRBD1. The germline CDR1 and CDR2 sequences are SGHVS and FQNEAQ. CDR3 size: 15 residues. Losses at the gene ends were 0 bases for V and 4 bases for J; bases not matched to a gene: 5. The CDR3 reads CASSLAPQGSTEAFF. Here the CDR3 DNA reads TGTGCCAGCAGCTTAGCACCACAGGGGAGCACTGAAGCTTTCTTT. Supplemented by reference TRBV7-8 and TRBJ1-1, the full variable domain reads GAGVSQSPRYKVAKRGQDVALRCDPISGHVSLFWYQQALGQGPEFLTYFQNEAQLDKSGLPSDRFFAERPEGSVSTLKIQRTQQEDSAVYLCASSLAPQGSTEAFFGQGTRLTVV.

This clonotype was seen at least ten times. The chain combines TRBV5-1 with TRBJ1-1, with a weak D call TRBD1 (6 bases). V was shortened by 4 bases and J by 2 bases, with 12 bases between the two germline ends. CDR3 length equals 14 residues. Germline V gives CDR1 SGHRS, CDR2 YFSETQ. This CDR3 is CASSPGDFNTEAFF. The CDR3 bases are TGCGCCAGCAGCCCAGGGGATTTTAACACTGAAGCTTTCTTT.

The chain employs TRBV7-9 and TRBJ1-2; 12 bases agree with TRBD1. The germline V gene encodes CDR1 SEHNR and CDR2 FQNEAQ (reference sequence). The junction had 2 bases not matched to a gene; V was cut back by 5 bases and J by 4 bases. The CDR3 runs 14 residues. CDR3 residues: CASSAGQGAYGYTF. The CDR3 DNA is TGTGCCAGCAGCGCGGGACAGGGGGCCTATGGCTACACCTTC.

This clonotype came up many times. The rearrangement links TRBV6-5 to TRBJ2-7, with 7 nucleotides matching TRBD2. The CDR3 is 14 residues long. Germline-derived CDR1 and CDR2 are MNHEY and SVGAGI. V was clipped by 5 bases and J by 3 bases; unmatched bases: 7. CDR3 sequence: CASSPGRGDYEQYV. For the CDR3, the DNA is TGTGCCAGCAGTCCCGGTCGGGGGGACTACGAGCAGTACGTC.

This chain connects TRBV29-1 to TRBJ1-1; 8 bases map to TRBD1. This CDR3 is built from 13 residues. The germline V gene has CDR1 SQVTM and CDR2 ANQGSEA. The junction had 3 bases not matched to a gene; V was cut back by 4 bases and J by 2 bases. The CDR3 loop reads CSVVGQGNTEAFF. CDR3 bases: TGCAGCGTTGTAGGACAGGGCAACACTGAAGCTTTCTTT.

Ten or more counts support this clonotype. The chain combines TRBV24-1 with TRBJ2-6; D is unclear. Trimming cost V 4 bases and J 0 bases, with 6 bases left between them. This CDR3 has 15 residues. Germline values: CDR1 KGHDR, CDR2 SFDVKD. CDR3 protein: CATSERNSGANVLTF. The CDR3 DNA follows: TGTGCCACCAGTGAACGCAACTCTGGGGCCAACGTCCTGACTTTC.

This clonotype has at least ten counts. The V call is TRBV10-3, the J call TRBJ2-5; D is undetermined. There are 14 residues in the CDR3. Germline V lookup: CDR1 ENHRY, CDR2 SYGVKD. The V end was cut by 3 bases, the J end by 3 bases, with 11 bases between. The chain's CDR3 is CAISDTGREETQYF. In DNA form, the CDR3 reads TGTGCCATCAGTGACACGGGTAGGGAAGAGACCCAGTACTTC.

Ten or more counts support this clonotype. The V call is TRBV20-1, the J call TRBJ2-3; D perhaps matches TRBD1 (5 bases). CDR1 DFQATT and CDR2 SNEGSKA come from the germline V gene (reference sequence). Trimming stripped 3 bases from V and 3 bases from J, with 19 bases between. The CDR3 is made up of 16 amino acids. Here the CDR3 DNA reads TGCAGTGCTAGGGAAGGGTACGACAGTGGGACAGATACGCAGTATTTT. Protein product: CSAREGYDSGTDTQYF.

This clonotype has ten or more counts. This chain connects TRBV12-3 or TRBV12-4 to TRBJ1-5; TRBD1 is a possible D gene (5 bases). This CDR3 has 16 residues. Trimming took 4 bases from V and 2 from J, leaving 15 bases between them. The CDR3 loop is CASSWGRGSGNQPQHF. The CDR3 DNA is TGTGCCAGCAGTTGGGGCCGGGGATCGGGCAATCAGCCCCAGCATTTT.

This clonotype has at least ten counts. The chain has TRBV7-8 and TRBJ1-2, with TRBD1 matching over 7 bases. V lost 5 bases to trimming and J lost 4 bases; unmatched junction nucleotides: 7. Germline V gene lookup returns CDR1 SGHVS and CDR2 FQNEAQ. The CDR3 is 14 amino acids. CDR3 sequence reads: CASSPRDRVYGYTF. As DNA, the CDR3 is TGTGCCAGCAGCCCCCGGGACAGAGTCTATGGCTACACCTTC.

This clonotype was found many times. The chain couples TRBV28 to TRBJ2-1, with D possibly matching TRBD2 (6 bases). Germline CDR1 reads MDHEN; CDR2 reads SYDVKM. V lost 5 bases, J lost 9 bases, and 14 bases lay in between. The CDR3 contains 13 residues. The CDR3 DNA is TGTGCCAGCAGTGGCAGCGGGTCAAGTGAGCAGTTCTTC. Translation gives CASSGSGSSEQFF.

This clonotype appeared a few times. The CDR3 DNA reads TGTGCCAGCAGCTTAGCGTCAGGGATTAACACAGATACGCAGTATTTT. Its translation is CASSLASGINTDTQYF. The rearrangement links TRBV7-6 to TRBJ2-3; tentative D call: TRBD1 (5 bases). This CDR3 region has 16 residues. CDR1 is SGHVS, CDR2 FNYEAQ, per germline. Trimming removed 0 bases from V and 2 bases from J, with 12 bases in between.

The chain links TRBV5-1 to TRBJ1-4; 11 nucleotides match TRBD1. The CDR3 contains 15 residues. V dropped 4 bases and J dropped 7; count of bases not matched to a gene: 6. CDR1 is SGHRS and CDR2 is YFSETQ in the germline V gene. The CDR3 nucleotides read TGCGCCAGCAGCCGGACCGGGACAGGGGGTGAAAAACTGTTTTTT. Translated: CASSRTGTGGEKLFF.

This clonotype was detected ten times or more. This chain joins TRBV6-1 and TRBJ2-3; 8 nucleotides line up with TRBD1. The junction had 7 bases not matched to a gene; V was cut back by 5 bases and J by 3 bases. CDR1 and CDR2 (germline): MNHNS, SASEGT. The CDR3 runs to 15 residues. CDR3 sequence reads: CASSIGQGITDTQYF. The CDR3 DNA sequence: TGTGCCAGCAGTATCGGACAGGGCATAACAGATACGCAGTATTTT.

This clonotype has more than one count but fewer than ten. Being one base from a much bigger clone, this may be a read error. This chain joins TRBV12-3 or TRBV12-4 and TRBJ1-1, with TRBD1 matching over 8 bases. This CDR3 is built from 13 residues. J was trimmed by 8 bases and V by 5 bases; bases with no gene match: 7. The DNA for the CDR3 is TGTGCCAGCAGTCTCAGCCACAGGGGGGAAGCTTTCTTT. Translating it yields CASSLSHRGEAFF.

This clonotype was detected ten times or more. This chain joins TRBV5-1 and TRBJ1-1; 8 nucleotides align to TRBD1. The CDR3 runs to 14 residues. With 3 bases clipped from V and 1 base from J, the junction kept 2 bases outside the gene matches. CDR1 is SGHRS, CDR2 YFSETQ, per germline. CDR3 nucleotide sequence: TGCGCCAGCAGCTCAGGGACAGGGAACACTGAAGCTTTCTTT. Amino acid sequence: CASSSGTGNTEAFF.

This clonotype occurred many times. V is TRBV7-9 and J is TRBJ2-7; D call uncertain. Germline V gene sequence: CDR1 SEHNR, CDR2 FQNEAQ (reference sequence). The V end was cut by 8 bases, the J end by 5 bases, with 16 bases between. The CDR3 length is 13 residues. The CDR3 here is CASGNSEDDEQYV. Written as DNA, the CDR3 is TGTGCCAGCGGTAACAGCGAGGACGACGAGCAGTACGTC.

The table lists this clonotype with many counts. V usage is TRBV20-1 and J usage is TRBJ1-1; 8 bases map to TRBD1. Trimming took 3 bases from V and 4 from J; bases not matched to a gene: 7. In germline, CDR1 is DFQATT, CDR2 SNEGSKA (reference sequence). This CDR3 is built from 14 residues. CDR3 residues: CSASLRGLSTEAFF. In DNA form, the CDR3 reads TGCAGTGCTAGCCTCAGGGGGCTTAGCACTGAAGCTTTCTTT.